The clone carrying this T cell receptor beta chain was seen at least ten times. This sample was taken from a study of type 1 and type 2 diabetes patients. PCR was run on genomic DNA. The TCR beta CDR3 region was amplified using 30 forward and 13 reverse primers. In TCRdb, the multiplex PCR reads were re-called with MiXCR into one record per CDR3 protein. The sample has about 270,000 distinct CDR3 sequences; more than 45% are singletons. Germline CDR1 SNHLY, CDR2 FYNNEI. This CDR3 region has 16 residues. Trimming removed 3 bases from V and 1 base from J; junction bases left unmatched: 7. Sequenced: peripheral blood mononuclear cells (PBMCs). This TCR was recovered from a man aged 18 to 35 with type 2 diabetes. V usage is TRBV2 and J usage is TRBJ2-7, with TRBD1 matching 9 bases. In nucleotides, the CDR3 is TGTGCCAGCAGTGAGGGACAGGGCTTCGTATCCTACGAGCAGTACTTC. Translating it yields CASSEGQGFVSYEQYF. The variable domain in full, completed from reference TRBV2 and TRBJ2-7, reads EPEVTQTPSHQVTQMGQEVILRCVPISNHLYFYWYRQILGQKVEFLVSFYNNEISEKSEIFDDQFSVERPDGSNFTLKIRSTKLEDSAMYFCASSEGQGFVSYEQYFGPGTRLTVT.